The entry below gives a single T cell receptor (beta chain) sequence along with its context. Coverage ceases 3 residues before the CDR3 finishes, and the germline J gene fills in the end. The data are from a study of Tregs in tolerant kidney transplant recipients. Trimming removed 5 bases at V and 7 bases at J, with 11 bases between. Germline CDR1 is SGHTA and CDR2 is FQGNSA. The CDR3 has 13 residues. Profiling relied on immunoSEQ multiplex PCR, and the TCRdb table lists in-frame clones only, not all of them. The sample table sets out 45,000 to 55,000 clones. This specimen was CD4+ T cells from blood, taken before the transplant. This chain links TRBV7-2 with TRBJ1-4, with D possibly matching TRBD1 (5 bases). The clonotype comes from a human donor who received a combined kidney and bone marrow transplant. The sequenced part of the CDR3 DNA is TGTGCCAGCAGCCAGGGATGGGGTGAAAAA. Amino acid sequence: CASSQGWGEK. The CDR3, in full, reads CASSQGWGEKLFF.